This entry describes one T cell receptor beta chain. Its specificity is not known. The source of the sample is a study of OX40 agonist ivuxolimab in advanced cancers. Study information: Aged about 20 to 80 with a mean of approximately 60 years, they were around 85% male. Partial responses were seen in three patients, one with hepatocellular carcinoma and two with cutaneous melanoma.

Study-wide results and limits: Not determined was the antigen specificity of the expanded peripheral T cells.

The CDR3 has 19 residues. CDR1 is MNHNS, CDR2 SASEGT, per germline. Trimming left V 2 bases short and J 0 bases short, with 20 bases between. Produced via immunoSEQ multiplex PCR; TCRdb's table is partial and in-frame only. The sample holds 65,000 to 80,000 clones, about nine tenths seen once. The material was CD4+ or CD8+ T cells sorted from blood, obtained in a trial of the OX40 agonist ivuxolimab. The chain combines TRBV6-1 with TRBJ2-4; D may correspond to TRBD1 or TRBD2 (5 bases each). This clonotype was obtained from an adult with an advanced solid tumor such as melanoma, head and neck, liver or kidney cancer. The CDR3 here is CASSEMGVGDQLAKNIQYF. The DNA for the CDR3 is TGTGCCAGCAGTGAAATGGGGGTAGGGGATCAGCTAGCCAAAAACATTCAGTACTTC.